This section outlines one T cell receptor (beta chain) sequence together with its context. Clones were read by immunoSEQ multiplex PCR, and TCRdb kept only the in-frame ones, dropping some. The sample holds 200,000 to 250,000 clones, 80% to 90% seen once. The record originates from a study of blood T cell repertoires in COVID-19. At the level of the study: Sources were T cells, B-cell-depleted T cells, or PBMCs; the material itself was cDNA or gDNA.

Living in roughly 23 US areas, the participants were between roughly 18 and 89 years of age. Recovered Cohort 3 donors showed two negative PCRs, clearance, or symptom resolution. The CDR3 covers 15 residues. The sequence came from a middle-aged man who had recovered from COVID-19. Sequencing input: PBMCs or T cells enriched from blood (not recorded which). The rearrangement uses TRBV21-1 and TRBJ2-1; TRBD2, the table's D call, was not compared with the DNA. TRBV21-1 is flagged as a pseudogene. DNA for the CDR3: TGTGCCAGCAGCGTAGCGGGAGCCTCCTACAATGAGCAGTTCTTC. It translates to CASSVAGASYNEQFF.